This T cell receptor (beta chain) was captured by sequencing in a study of vaccination effects on CD4 cells after COVID-19. Study details: Before sequencing, viral peptide pools were used by the ViraFEST assay to expand antigen-specific CD4+ T cells.

V lost 7 bases to trimming and J lost 2 bases, with 11 bases between them. CDR1 and CDR2 (germline): SQVTM, ANQGSEA. This CDR3 contains 13 residues. Libraries were prepared by immunoSEQ multiplex PCR; TCRdb keeps only in-frame clonotypes and omits some of them. The data hold about 50,000 clones, with around 80% observed a single time. Researchers isolated CD4+ T cells once approximately ten days of culture had elapsed. This person's SARS-CoV-2 infection, confirmed by PCR, occurred between March and December 2020. Each person got two doses of an mRNA SARS-CoV-2 vaccine, BNT162b2 or mRNA-1273. A remark on this clone: Its target is unknown.

V gene TRBV29-1 combines with J gene TRBJ1-4; tentative D call: TRBD1 (5 bases). The material was CD4+ T cells from PBMCs cultured without peptide, obtained after COVID-19 vaccination. The sequence came from a human donor who had a prior SARS-CoV-2 infection. The CDR3 loop is CSGSGDTNEKLFF. The DNA for the CDR3 is TGCAGCGGTTCGGGGGATACTAATGAAAAACTGTTTTTT.